The 32 T cell receptor beta chains presented below share a single source sample, sequenced in a study of glioma-infiltrating T cells. TCR alpha and beta CDR3 regions were amplified from RNA using iRepertoire nested multiplex PCR. TCRdb re-called the multiplex PCR reads with MiXCR, one entry per CDR3 protein. Of over 130,000 distinct CDR3 sequences listed, 35% to 50% are singletons. The sequencing sample was made of glioma tissue, nonneoplastic brain tissue, or PBMCs (not recorded which). These receptors all stem from a human donor with low-grade glioma or glioblastoma, undergoing nonglioma brain surgery, or in good health (not recorded which).

This clonotype has more than one count but fewer than ten. In DNA form, the CDR3 reads TGCAGCTGGGGAGTTAGCTCCTACGAGCAGTACTTC. Translated, it gives CSWGVSSYEQYF. The chain employs TRBV20-1 and TRBJ2-7, with a possible D match to TRBD2 (5 bases). Germline V gene lookup returns CDR1 DFQATT and CDR2 SNEGSKA (reference sequence). CDR3 size: 12 residues.

A few counts support this clonotype. The chain recombines TRBV6-2 or TRBV6-3 with TRBJ2-7, with D maybe TRBD2 (5 bases). CDR3 size: 14 residues. Germline V gives CDR1 MNHEY, CDR2 SVGEGT. Trimming pared 5 bases from V and 3 bases from J, leaving 14 bases between. The CDR3 protein is CASSATGIHYEQYF. CDR3 nucleotide sequence: TGTGCCAGCAGTGCGACCGGGATCCACTACGAGCAGTACTTC.

This chain uses TRBV14 with TRBJ2-7; 8 positions match TRBD2. Germline trimming cut 6 bases from V and 4 bases from J; bases unmatched to any gene: 11. In germline, CDR1 is SGHDN, CDR2 FVKESK. CDR3 length: 15 residues. The CDR3 nucleotides read TGTGCCAGCAGTCCTATCGGGACTAGGGGTTACGAGCAGTACTTC. Protein sequence: CASSPIGTRGYEQYF.

The chain employs TRBV28 and TRBJ1-5; possible D gene TRBD1, 6 bases. The V end was cut by 5 bases, the J end by 0 bases, with 14 bases between. This CDR3 contains 16 residues. Germline V gene lookup returns CDR1 MDHEN and CDR2 SYDVKM. For the CDR3, the DNA is TGTGCCAGCAGTCCAGCCGGGACACCTAGCAATCAGCCCCAGCATTTT. This gives the protein CASSPAGTPSNQPQHF.

On this clonotype itself: A junction boundary mismatches the germline segment, possibly from a read error. The chain has TRBV7-2 and TRBJ2-3; 11 bases align to TRBD2. Germline CDR1 SGHTA, CDR2 FQGNSA. This CDR3 spans 15 amino acids. CDR3 region: CARSLRSGGADTQYF. The CDR3 bases are TGTGCCAGAAGCTTACGTAGCGGGGGGGCAGATACGCAGTATTTT.

The V call is TRBV7-3, the J call TRBJ1-3; D remains unclear. CDR1 is SGHTA, CDR2 FQGTGA, per germline. The CDR3 extends over 16 amino acids. Trimming took off 0 bases at V and 2 bases at J, with 11 bases between the two ends. Written as DNA, the CDR3 is TGTGCCAGCAGCTTAACGGGAAGTTTTCCTGGAAACACCATATATTTT. This gives the protein CASSLTGSFPGNTIYF.

This clonotype showed up just a few times. V gene TRBV4-2 combines with J gene TRBJ2-7; the match to TRBD2 covers 7 bases. J was trimmed by 2 bases and V by 2 bases; bases with no gene match: 6. This CDR3 has 15 residues. CDR1 and CDR2 from the germline V gene are LGHNA and YNFKEQ. The DNA of the CDR3 is TGTGCCAGCAGCCAATCCTTCGGGACTACCTACGAGCAGTACTTC. Encoded protein: CASSQSFGTTYEQYF.

This chain connects TRBV2 to TRBJ1-2; 7 positions agree with TRBD1. Germline V lookup: CDR1 SNHLY, CDR2 FYNNEI. Trimming cost V 7 bases and J 4 bases; bases outside gene matches: 3. This CDR3 is 12 amino acids long. The CDR3 DNA is TGTGCCAGCAATGCAGGGGGCTATGGCTACACCTTC. It codes for CASNAGGYGYTF.

J is TRBJ2-5 and V is TRBV6-1; D uncertain. There are 15 residues in the CDR3. V was cut by 5 bases and J by 2 bases, with 15 bases left in between. Germline V gene lookup returns CDR1 MNHNS and CDR2 SASEGT. Here the CDR3 reads CASSLTWGKQETQYF. The CDR3 DNA reads as TGTGCCAGCAGTCTTACCTGGGGAAAACAAGAGACCCAGTACTTC.

The chain combines TRBV27 with TRBJ2-1, with a tentative D call TRBD2 (5 bases). Germline V gene lookup returns CDR1 MNHEY and CDR2 SMNVEV (reference sequence). The V gene lost 2 bases and the J gene lost 4 bases, with 12 bases spanning the gap. The CDR3 sequence is 15 residues long. The CDR3 nucleotides read TGTGCCAGCAGTTTAGGGTCGACGGGGTACAATGAGCAGTTCTTC. This codes for CASSLGSTGYNEQFF.

This clonotype was counted between two and nine times. The chain has TRBV6-2 or TRBV6-3 and TRBJ1-1; D ambiguous. The CDR3 runs to 20 residues. V lost 0 bases and J lost 1, with 24 bases in between. Germline V lookup: CDR1 MNHEY, CDR2 SVGEGT. Here the CDR3 reads CASSYSTRGIMKTWNTEAFF. CDR3 DNA: TGTGCCAGCAGTTACTCGACTCGTGGGATTATGAAAACGTGGAACACTGAAGCTTTCTTT.

V is TRBV7-9 and J is TRBJ2-1, with D maybe TRBD1 (5 bases). The CDR3 is 17 amino acids. The V and J ends lost 2 bases and 5 bases respectively, with 19 bases between them. Germline CDR1 SEHNR, CDR2 FQNEAQ (reference sequence). DNA of the CDR3: TGTGCCAGCAGCTTATTTGGAAAGGGGCGCAGGAACAATGAGCAGTTCTTC. Amino acids: CASSLFGKGRRNNEQFF.

The chain carries TRBV5-1 and TRBJ2-1, with a weak D call TRBD2 (5 bases). V shed 0 bases and J shed 10 bases, with 11 bases lying between them. CDR1 and CDR2 from the germline V gene are SGHRS and YFSETQ. CDR3 size: 13 residues. The CDR3 nucleotides are TGCGCCAGCAGCTTGGTTTCGACTACAGAGCAGTTCTTC. Encoded protein: CASSLVSTTEQFF.

The V gene is TRBV7-9, the J gene TRBJ2-3, with TRBD2 matching 7 bases. The ends lost 3 bases at V and 5 bases at J; junction bases unmatched: 5. Germline V gene lookup returns CDR1 SEHNR and CDR2 FQNEAQ (reference sequence). This CDR3 has 14 residues. CDR3 residues: CASSFGGEGDTQYF. CDR3 nucleotides: TGTGCCAGCAGCTTTGGCGGGGAGGGAGATACGCAGTATTTT.

The V and J genes are TRBV4-1 and TRBJ1-2; D might be TRBD1 (6 bases). The ends were cut back, 5 bases at V and 6 bases at J, with 13 bases in the middle. The CDR3 sequence is 13 residues long. The germline gives CDR1 MGHRA, CDR2 YSYEKL. CDR3 amino acids: CASSTASGDGYTF. CDR3 sequence (DNA): TGCGCCAGCAGCACGGCGTCAGGGGATGGCTACACCTTC.

This clonotype was seen a handful of times. The chain has TRBV7-2 and TRBJ2-3; D not certain. The V end was cut by 5 bases, the J end by 3 bases, with 12 bases between. Germline CDR1 and CDR2: SGHTA and FQGNSA. The CDR3 consists of 14 residues. CDR3 protein: CASSRGGSTDTQYF. The CDR3 DNA reads as TGTGCCAGCAGCCGCGGCGGCTCGACAGATACGCAGTATTTT.

The CDR3, as DNA: TGTGCCAGCTCACTGGAGACAGGGAGCACTGAAGCTTTCTTT. Amino acids: CASSLETGSTEAFF. The J gene is TRBJ1-1, the V gene TRBV18, with 7 nucleotides matching TRBD1. V dropped 4 bases and J dropped 4; count of bases not matched to a gene: 6. The CDR3 has 14 amino acids. Germline V gene lookup returns CDR1 KGHSH and CDR2 LQKENI.

The V call is TRBV7-9, the J call TRBJ1-1; TRBD1 aligns across 8 bases. V was clipped by 4 bases and J by 7 bases; unmatched bases: 5. The V gene's germline CDR1 is SEHNR and CDR2 FQNEAQ (reference sequence). This CDR3 is 13 amino acids long. The CDR3 is CASSSGQGSEAFF. CDR3 nucleotide sequence: TGTGCCAGCAGCTCCGGACAGGGTAGTGAAGCTTTCTTT.

A single count supports this clonotype. The rearrangement joins TRBV7-9 to TRBJ1-2; D not certain. The germline V gene encodes CDR1 SEHNR and CDR2 FQNEAQ (reference sequence). This CDR3 is 13 amino acids long. V shed 1 base and J shed 4 bases, with 7 bases lying between them. As DNA, the CDR3 is TGTGCCAGCAGCTTAGGAGGGATCTATGGCTACACCTTC. Amino acids: CASSLGGIYGYTF.

This clonotype appeared a few times. The CDR3: CASSLALGSIQETQYF. CDR3 in DNA: TGTGCCAGCAGCTTAGCGTTAGGGAGCATCCAAGAGACCCAGTACTTC. The chain has TRBV7-2 and TRBJ2-5; weak D call: TRBD2 (5 bases). This CDR3 is 16 amino acids long. V lost 0 bases, J lost 1 base, and 12 bases lay in between. In germline, CDR1 is SGHTA, CDR2 FQGNSA.

This clonotype was observed a few times. The chain couples TRBV27 to TRBJ1-5, with 9 bases identical to TRBD1. The CDR3 has 15 amino acids. Germline V CDR1 and CDR2: MNHEY, SMNVEV (reference sequence). The ends lost 5 bases at V and 6 bases at J; junction bases unmatched: 8. The CDR3 spells CASSRSTGGGQPQHF. CDR3 sequence (DNA): TGTGCCAGCAGTCGTTCAACAGGGGGCGGTCAGCCCCAGCATTTT.

This clonotype was recorded only once. The chain links TRBV7-3 to TRBJ1-1; D remains unclear. V dropped 2 bases and J dropped 0 bases, with 13 bases sitting between them. The CDR3 runs 16 residues. Germline CDR1 reads SGHTA; CDR2 reads FQGTGA. CDR3 in DNA: TGTGCCAGCAGCTTATCCGCCGCGAACATGAACACTGAAGCTTTCTTT. It codes for CASSLSAANMNTEAFF. Full variable domain (outside the CDR3, taken from reference TRBV7-3 and TRBJ1-1): GAGVSQTPSNKVTEKGKYVELRCDPISGHTALYWYRQSLGQGPEFLIYFQGTGAADDSGLPNDRFFAVRPEGSVSTLKIQRTERGDSAVYLCASSLSAANMNTEAFFGQGTRLTVV.

The rearrangement uses TRBV7-9 and TRBJ2-5; no clear D. V was shortened by 1 base and J by 0 bases, with 6 bases between the two germline ends. Germline V CDR1 and CDR2: SEHNR, FQNEAQ (reference sequence). The CDR3 is 14 amino acids. The chain's CDR3 is CASSLDLNQETQYF. For the CDR3, the DNA is TGTGCCAGCAGCTTAGATTTAAACCAAGAGACCCAGTACTTC.

This clonotype was observed at least ten times. The chain is built from TRBV28 and TRBJ1-2; 8 nucleotides align to TRBD1. CDR3 length: 15 residues. J lost 4 bases, V lost 7 bases, and 11 bases had no gene match. Germline lookup yields CDR1 MDHEN and CDR2 SYDVKM. The CDR3 loop is CASISGQGWGYGYTF. The CDR3 DNA reads TGTGCCAGCATATCAGGACAGGGATGGGGCTATGGCTACACCTTC.

This clonotype was detected many times. CDR3 in amino acids: CSAPGNTEAFF. The CDR3 DNA sequence: TGCAGTGCCCCGGGGAACACTGAAGCTTTCTTT. The chain employs TRBV20-1 and TRBJ1-1; D is unresolved. CDR1 is DFQATT, CDR2 SNEGSKA, per germline (reference sequence). Trimming shortened V by 6 bases and J by 1 base, and 6 bases separated the two germline ends. This CDR3 has 11 residues.

The rearrangement uses TRBV5-6 and TRBJ1-1; D might be TRBD1 (5 bases). Between the trimmed V and J ends, which lost 4 bases and 8 bases, there was a span of 15 bases. The germline gives CDR1 SGHDT, CDR2 YYEEEE. The CDR3 contains 13 residues. CDR3 protein: CASSAETRGEAFF. CDR3 nucleotide sequence: TGTGCCAGCAGCGCCGAGACTAGGGGCGAAGCTTTCTTT.

This clonotype was observed a handful of times. The chain has TRBV27 and TRBJ2-7; 11 nucleotides match TRBD2. V trimming: 5 bases; J trimming: 7 bases; junction bases outside the gene matches: 10. This CDR3 is built from 15 residues. Germline V CDR1 and CDR2: MNHEY, SMNVEV (reference sequence). The DNA of the CDR3 is TGTGCCAGCAGTGAACTAGCGGGAGCGAACTATGAGCAGTACTTC. Translated, it gives CASSELAGANYEQYF.

The CDR3 nucleotides are TGCGCCAGCAGTTGGCCCCAGAACACCGGGGAGCTGTTTTTT. Translating gives CASSWPQNTGELFF. The chain recombines TRBV10-2 with TRBJ2-2; no clear D. Germline CDR1 is WSHSY and CDR2 is SAAADI. Trimming took off 5 bases at V and 1 base at J, with 8 bases between the two ends. The CDR3 has 14 residues.

This sequence joins TRBV27 and TRBJ2-3, with D uncertain. Trimming took 6 bases from V and 0 from J, leaving 19 bases between them. The CDR3 is made up of 17 amino acids. CDR1 MNHEY and CDR2 SMNVEV come from the germline V gene (reference sequence). CDR3 residues: CASSPYYMASSTDTQYF. Here the CDR3 DNA reads TGTGCCAGCAGCCCATATTACATGGCTTCTAGCACAGATACGCAGTATTTT.

The chain combines TRBV27 with TRBJ2-2; D may be TRBD1 or TRBD2 (5 bases each). This CDR3 region has 13 residues. The V and J ends lost 4 bases and 5 bases respectively, with 8 bases between them. Per the germline V gene, CDR1 is MNHEY and CDR2 is SMNVEV (reference sequence). The CDR3 bases are TGTGCCAGCAGTTGGGACGGTACCGGGGAGCTGTTTTTT. Protein product: CASSWDGTGELFF.

The gene calls are TRBV28 and TRBJ2-7; 7 bases map to TRBD1. CDR1 is MDHEN and CDR2 is SYDVKM in the germline V gene. The CDR3 consists of 14 residues. V dropped 6 bases and J dropped 3; count of bases not matched to a gene: 8. DNA for the CDR3: TGTGCCAGCAGATCGCAGGGGGTTAACTACGAGCAGTACTTC. Its translation is CASRSQGVNYEQYF.

In nucleotides, the CDR3 is TGCAGTGCTAGAAAGTCATCGGGAATCGAGAACACTGAAGCTTTCTTT. This sequence encodes CSARKSSGIENTEAFF. The chain has TRBV20-1 and TRBJ1-1; no firm D call. CDR1 and CDR2 from the germline V gene are DFQATT and SNEGSKA (reference sequence). Trimming removed 2 bases from V and 1 base from J, with 17 bases in between. The CDR3 is 16 amino acids.